This TCR beta chain was identified in a study of blood T cell repertoires in COVID-19. Study at large: Samples of COVID-19 (acute and convalescent) were obtained from the United States, Italy and Spain. PBMCs, B-cell-depleted T cells, or T cells were the source of the cDNA or gDNA that made up the material.

The CDR3 runs to 14 residues. Germline CDR1 MNHEY, CDR2 SMNVEV (reference sequence). The V end was cut by 8 bases, the J end by 2 bases, with 15 bases between. Original processing methods: Estimation of nucleated cell counts was performed using reference gene primer amplification. Sequenced by immunoSEQ multiplex PCR; TCRdb stores in-frame clones only, minus some. V, J and clone size are taken as reported in that table, and D and trimming were inferred from the DNA itself. The sample carries around 200,000 clones, roughly 87% recorded once. V and J are TRBV27 and TRBJ2-5; tentatively, D is TRBD2 (6 bases). This clonotype was obtained from a man aged 40-55 years with active or convalescent COVID-19. Sample: peripheral blood. The CDR3 nucleotides read TGTGCCAGCCGGGGGAGTTTGGCTCAAGAGACCCAGTACTTC. Translation gives CASRGSLAQETQYF.